These 24 T cell receptor beta chains came from one sample sequenced in a study of cytomegalovirus exposure and HLA in healthy donors (TCRdb year 2017). The protocol used for the library was the immunoSEQ multiplex PCR assay. The multiplex PCR relied on a mix of 60 forward primers for TCR Vbeta segments and 13 reverse primers for TCR Jbeta segments. Entries here come from immuneACCESS through TCRdb and include only in-frame sequences with V and J called. Some clones fail to appear in such tables; in the studies checked, an unresolved V gene covers under half of the shortfall, and the cause of the remainder is unknown. The sample has about 83,000 clones on record, 60% to 85% of them singletons. Together, the top ten hold under 6% of the sample. Sequencing was carried out using PBMCs. All receptors derive from a man aged 18-30 years in good health and CMV-seropositive.

V usage is TRBV18 and J usage is TRBJ2-7, with D possibly matching TRBD2 (6 bases). Trimming cost V 4 bases and J 0 bases, with 10 bases left between them. CDR3 length: 14 amino acids. Germline lookup yields CDR1 KGHSH and CDR2 LQKENI. CDR3 residues: CASSRRETSYEQYF. The CDR3 DNA reads as TGTGCCAGCTCACGACGGGAGACCTCCTACGAGCAGTACTTC.

The chain is built from TRBV5-1 and TRBJ1-1; maybe TRBD1 (6 bases). Germline V gene data show CDR1 as SGHRS and CDR2 as YFSETQ. The CDR3 is 13 amino acids. The ends were cut back, 7 bases at V and 5 bases at J, with 15 bases in the middle. The CDR3 bases are TGCGCCAGCCATAAATCAGGGGAAACTGAAGCTTTCTTT. Translated, it gives CASHKSGETEAFF.

This clone has more than one count but fewer than ten. DNA for the CDR3: TGTGCCAGCACAGGGGGCCAAGGTCTCCGCAGTGAGCAGTTCTTC. It encodes CASTGGQGLRSEQFF. This rearrangement joins TRBV6-6 to TRBJ2-1; 8 nucleotides agree with TRBD1. Germline lookup yields CDR1 MNHNY and CDR2 SVGAGI (reference sequence). The CDR3 consists of 15 residues. The ends lost 7 bases at V and 9 bases at J; junction bases unmatched: 14.

This rearrangement joins TRBV5-4 to TRBJ1-1; 8 positions match TRBD1. The CDR3 length is 15 residues. Germline loops: CDR1 SGHNT, CDR2 YYREEE (reference sequence). The junction had 10 bases not matched to a gene; V was cut back by 9 bases and J by 0 bases. As DNA, the CDR3 is TGTGCCACCCTGACCAGGGGGCTAATGAACACTGAAGCTTTCTTT. This gives the protein CATLTRGLMNTEAFF.

The V and J genes are TRBV10-2 and TRBJ1-1; 7 nucleotides agree with TRBD1. The V and J ends lost 6 bases and 4 bases, in that order; junction bases with no gene match: 11. Germline V lookup: CDR1 WSHSY, CDR2 SAAADI. The CDR3 extends over 15 amino acids. The CDR3: CASSPSEGARTEAFF. DNA of the CDR3: TGCGCCAGCAGCCCTTCCGAGGGGGCGCGCACTGAAGCTTTCTTT.

This clone was counted only a few times. The gene calls are TRBV5-8 and TRBJ2-7; 8 nucleotides agree with TRBD2. CDR1 and CDR2 from the germline V gene are SGHTS and YDEGEE. V dropped 0 bases and J dropped 1; count of bases not matched to a gene: 0. This CDR3 spans 14 amino acids. CDR3 region: CASSLASGSYEQYF. The CDR3 region has the DNA TGTGCCAGCAGCTTGGCTAGCGGGTCCTACGAGCAGTACTTC.

This chain joins TRBV10-2 and TRBJ2-6; tentative D call: TRBD1 (6 bases). In germline, CDR1 is WSHSY, CDR2 SAAADI. This CDR3 has 17 residues. Between the trimmed V and J ends, which lost 5 bases and 2 bases, there was a span of 16 bases. CDR3 sequence (DNA): TGCGCCAGCAGTTCGTTCGTGGGGACAACTGGGGCCAACGTCCTGACTTTC. It is translated as CASSSFVGTTGANVLTF.

The chain recombines TRBV6-6 with TRBJ1-6; D possibly corresponds to TRBD1 (5 bases). Trimming stripped 7 bases from V and 9 bases from J, with 19 bases between. CDR3 size: 15 residues. Looked up from germline, CDR1 is MNHNY and CDR2 is SVGAGI (reference sequence). The CDR3 DNA sequence: TGTGCCAGCACCCCACACGAGACAGAAAGTTCACCCCTCCACTTT. This encodes CASTPHETESSPLHF.

The V call is TRBV5-1, the J call TRBJ2-7; maybe TRBD1 (5 bases). The CDR3 length is 14 residues. Germline CDR1 reads SGHRS; CDR2 reads YFSETQ. V was trimmed by 3 bases and J by 0 bases, leaving 10 bases between them. CDR3 coding DNA: TGCGCCAGCAGCTCCCCGACAGACTCCTACGAGCAGTACTTC. It encodes CASSSPTDSYEQYF.

The chain couples TRBV14 to TRBJ1-2; D not certain. Germline values: CDR1 SGHDN, CDR2 FVKESK. This CDR3 has 12 amino acids. Trimming stripped 0 bases from V and 4 bases from J, with 3 bases between. The CDR3 DNA is TGTGCCAGCAGCCAAGACGGCTATGGCTACACCTTC. This gives the protein CASSQDGYGYTF.

This chain joins TRBV28 and TRBJ2-5; TRBD1 matches 9 bases. The trim removed 5 bases at V and 4 bases at J, leaving 8 bases unmatched. The CDR3 sequence is 15 residues long. Per germline, CDR1 MDHEN and CDR2 SYDVKM. The CDR3 loop reads CASSRTGQGLETQYF. In nucleotides, the CDR3 is TGTGCCAGCAGTCGTACCGGACAGGGGTTAGAGACCCAGTACTTC.

This chain uses TRBV19 with TRBJ2-5; 8 bases map to TRBD2. CDR3 size: 14 residues. The V gene end was trimmed by 9 bases and the J gene end by 5 bases; junction bases not matched to a gene: 11. Germline V gives CDR1 LNHDA, CDR2 SQIVND (reference sequence). The CDR3 DNA follows: TGTGCCAGGGGCCCCGGGGGACTAGGGGAGACCCAGTACTTC. It specifies CARGPGGLGETQYF.

The CDR3 bases are TGTGCCAGCAGTCCCCAGGGGGCTGGAAACGAGCAGTACTTC. Its protein product is CASSPQGAGNEQYF. This chain joins TRBV6-5 and TRBJ2-7, with 8 nucleotides matching TRBD1. Germline assignment: CDR1 MNHEY and CDR2 SVGAGI. The CDR3 consists of 14 residues. The V gene end was trimmed by 5 bases and the J gene end by 5 bases; junction bases not matched to a gene: 8.

As DNA, the CDR3 is TGCAGCGTTCCTCGGCAGGGCGATAATGAGCAGTTCTTC. Protein: CSVPRQGDNEQFF. The chain has TRBV29-1 and TRBJ2-1; D might be TRBD1 (5 bases). The ends were cut back, 5 bases at V and 7 bases at J, with 15 bases in the middle. The CDR3 loop spans 13 amino acids. Per germline, CDR1 SQVTM and CDR2 ANQGSEA.

The J gene is TRBJ2-1, the V gene TRBV5-4; the D gene is possibly TRBD1 (5 bases). Germline CDR1 SGHNT, CDR2 YYREEE (reference sequence). The ends were cut back, 0 bases at V and 8 bases at J, with 15 bases in the middle. The CDR3 length is 15 residues. The CDR3 DNA reads TGTGCCAGCAGCTTGGATCAGGGTTTCATCGATGAGCAGTTCTTC. It specifies CASSLDQGFIDEQFF.

The J gene is TRBJ2-1, the V gene TRBV6-5; 9 nucleotides align to TRBD2. The CDR3 runs 15 residues. Germline V gene sequence: CDR1 MNHEY, CDR2 SVGAGI. With 6 bases clipped from V and 8 bases from J, the junction kept 11 bases outside the gene matches. The chain's CDR3 is CASSYSGSSDDEQFF. The CDR3 DNA reads TGTGCCAGCAGCTATAGCGGGAGTTCCGACGATGAGCAGTTCTTC.

The V call is TRBV28, the J call TRBJ1-5; D gene unclear. V dropped 5 bases and J dropped 0 bases, with 5 bases sitting between them. The germline V gene encodes CDR1 MDHEN and CDR2 SYDVKM. This CDR3 spans 13 amino acids. CDR3 bases: TGTGCCAGCAGTCCCTATAGCAATCAGCCCCAGCATTTT. Amino acids: CASSPYSNQPQHF.

The chain couples TRBV6-5 to TRBJ1-3; D possibly corresponds to TRBD1 (5 bases). Germline CDR1 MNHEY, CDR2 SVGAGI. The CDR3 runs 15 residues. V lost 7 bases to trimming and J lost 3 bases, with 16 bases between them. CDR3 nucleotides: TGTGCCAGCATCCCGGGTGGGGCGAATGGAAACACCATATATTTT. Amino acids: CASIPGGANGNTIYF.

This clone was seen only once. The V and J genes are TRBV4-1 and TRBJ1-2; D is uncertain. Germline-derived CDR1 and CDR2 are MGHRA and YSYEKL. Trimming shortened V by 4 bases and J by 1 base, and 16 bases separated the two germline ends. This CDR3 has 16 residues. The CDR3, as DNA: TGCGCCAGCAGCCCTCAACGGCGGGGAGATAACTATGGCTACACCTTC. It yields the protein CASSPQRRGDNYGYTF.

The gene calls are TRBV7-8 and TRBJ2-1; no reliable D call. The CDR3 length is 16 residues. Per germline, CDR1 SGHVS and CDR2 FQNEAQ. Trimming left V 5 bases short and J 8 bases short, with 22 bases between. DNA of the CDR3: TGTGCCAGCAGCCCAAAAAGCCCCCTCACTGCGGATGAGCAGTTCTTC. This sequence encodes CASSPKSPLTADEQFF.

The J gene is TRBJ2-5, the V gene TRBV5-1, with a weak D call TRBD1 (6 bases). Trimming pared 3 bases from V and 3 bases from J, leaving 12 bases between. Germline V gene sequence: CDR1 SGHRS, CDR2 YFSETQ. CDR3 length equals 14 residues. CDR3 amino acids: CASSSGVFEETQYF. Here the CDR3 DNA reads TGCGCCAGCAGCTCAGGGGTGTTTGAAGAGACCCAGTACTTC.

V and J are TRBV7-3 and TRBJ2-7; 10 nucleotides match TRBD2. The CDR3 sequence is 14 residues long. CDR1 is SGHTA and CDR2 is FQGTGA in the germline V gene. Trimming cost V 4 bases and J 5 bases; bases outside gene matches: 5. CDR3 loop: CASSYLAGVNEQYF. The CDR3 DNA reads as TGTGCCAGCAGCTATCTAGCGGGAGTTAACGAGCAGTACTTC. The complete variable domain, with remaining parts taken from reference TRBV7-3 and TRBJ2-7, reads GAGVSQTPSNKVTEKGKYVELRCDPISGHTALYWYRQSLGQGPEFLIYFQGTGAADDSGLPNDRFFAVRPEGSVSTLKIQRTERGDSAVYLCASSYLAGVNEQYFGPGTRLTVT.

The rearrangement uses TRBV27 and TRBJ1-1, with 9 positions matching TRBD1. There are 14 residues in the CDR3. J lost 1 base, V lost 3 bases, and 0 bases had no gene match. Per germline, CDR1 MNHEY and CDR2 SMNVEV (reference sequence). The CDR3 DNA follows: TGTGCCAGCAGTTTGGACAGGGGGAACACTGAAGCTTTCTTT. Translating it yields CASSLDRGNTEAFF.

This clone was observed a single time. The chain is built from TRBV5-1 and TRBJ2-2; TRBD2 matches at 12 bases. Germline V gene data show CDR1 as SGHRS and CDR2 as YFSETQ. V was pared by 3 bases and J by 4 bases, with 7 bases of the junction left unmatched. The CDR3 is 17 residues long. The CDR3 here is CASSWRLAGEGTGELFF. The CDR3 coding sequence is TGCGCCAGCAGCTGGCGACTAGCGGGAGAGGGCACCGGGGAGCTGTTTTTT.